Below, one T cell receptor (beta chain) is given with its context. Its antigen is unknown. Per-base qualities were not stored, and no clone one base away is much larger. CDR1 and CDR2, per the germline V gene, are LGHNA and YNFKEQ. The CDR3 numbers 16 residues from cysteine through phenylalanine. Only the CDR3 part of the read is kept: 48 bases, read in frame from the first base. Trimming removed 1 base from V and 7 bases from J; the gene matches leave 5 bases unexplained. This sample stems from a study of cytomegalovirus exposure and HLA in healthy donors (dated by TCRdb to the late 2010s). Notes on the research overall: According to an earlier analysis of a few hundred of the donors, some 170 million T cells yielded 117 million unique TCR beta sequences and 276 Gb of sequence data. An early release that covered fewer than 750 HLA-typed donors contained about 300 gigabases of sequencing data and 80 million or so unique TCR sequences. Of the approximately 400 genotyped donors, 70% to 90% were placed in the genetic ancestry cluster associated with self-reported Caucasian donors. The study aimed to test whether cataloging public T cell receptors could reveal signatures of past pathogen exposure. The study used immunosequencing to profile the T cell repertoires of 666 subjects and linked those repertoires to cytomegalovirus serostatus. Besides the first cohort of 666 subjects, a separate validation cohort made up of 120 different subjects was used. To predict cytomegalovirus infection status, the study combined high-throughput TCR immunosequencing, statistical association of individual TCRs with disease status, and machine learning. A later analysis re-examined previously published TCR beta repertoires from 610 or so donors and added high-resolution HLA genotyping to investigate patterns of TCR occurrence. Rather than drawing on any new phenotypic data, the later analysis identified candidate immune exposures from TCR beta sequences and the way those sequences occurred across donors. To decide whether each TCR beta V gene segment behaved as functional or pseudogenic, an earlier analysis of fewer than 750 of the donors relied on high-throughput TCR beta sequencing. Alongside the repertoire data, information on donor age, sex, ethnicity and CMV serostatus was compiled. A later genetic analysis used genome-wide SNP genotypes for about three fifths of the 666 donors, treating that subset as a discovery cohort. All discovery cohort repertoires had been generated using a single sequencing platform. HLA typing covered class I and class II loci at four-digit resolution. Typing coverage differed by locus: A, B, C, DRB1 and DQB1 were typed in roughly 629-640 donors, DQA1 in 522, DPA1 in some 570, and DPB1 in just under 480. Four or five DR-DQ haplotypes were handled as single units for association and clustering because linkage in the cohort was strong. On average, over 200,000 unique TCR beta nucleotide sequences were sequenced per donor among roughly 430 genotyped donors of the cohort, with 15% to 20% of those sequences being non-productive. Paper-wide results and their limitations: Roughly uniform sequencing depth across donors was assumed in presence/absence analyses, although this assumption may not hold. Roughly 15 rarely observed V segments, including chromosome 9 orphons, were excluded from the earlier analysis of a few hundred of the donors because counts were too low. The 87-base-pair reads could not distinguish some IMGT-functional V segments, including TRBV6-2 and TRBV6-3, so those segments were excluded. A later analysis found that most CMV-associated TCR beta chains appeared HLA-restricted, with HLA associations seemingly driven largely by CMV exposure. Immune exposure information for the cohort was limited to CMV serostatus. Assigning TCR associations to individual alleles was difficult when HLA alleles, especially DR and DQ, strongly co-occurred. Only TCR beta chains were sequenced in this cohort, and the absence of alpha or paired-chain data limited detectable features. The authors suggested that the approach could potentially be extended to other disease states and immunological phenotypes. In vitro tests confirmed that a few of the cytomegalovirus-associated TCR beta chains recognize cytomegalovirus antigens. In the study, approximately 160 TCR beta chains were listed as associated with cytomegalovirus. A later analysis reported that several top co-occurrence clusters appeared linked to parvovirus B19, influenza, CMV and Epstein-Barr virus. An earlier analysis of approximately 530 of the donors showed that most TCR beta V segments appeared in productive rearrangements either about 90% or about 30% of the time, which broadly matched IMGT annotations. While some public TCRs were present in many individuals, most TCR sequences turned up only very rarely across donors. A cluster of highly shared sequence variants was judged likely to be a technical artifact of the sequencing pipeline. In a later analysis, HLA-associated TCR beta chains showed more clonal expansion and lower generation probabilities than non-associated chains that were equally common. HLA typing was unavailable for some donors at each locus, so association tests used only the typed subset. A later genetic analysis reported fewer N-insertions in productive TCRs among donors in an Asian-associated ancestry cluster than the roughly 720-donor mean. Linkage disequilibrium might explain the correlated functional status among segregating V segments, but an unknown experimental factor could not be excluded. In a later genetic analysis, a missense DCLRE1C variant was associated with V-gene and J-gene trimming of TCR beta chains, and the association was replicated in an independent cohort. The classifier was reported to diagnose cytomegalovirus status with high specificity and sensitivity in both the original and validation cohorts. In a later analysis, the rate of TCR association differed among HLA loci, with DRB1 alleles having the most associated TCRs and HLA-C alleles having the fewest. In a later analysis, 16,951 TCR beta sequences were associated with specific HLA alleles at a false discovery rate of 0.05. A further reported finding was that TCR beta sequences accurately predicted the HLA-A and HLA-B alleles for most subjects in the first cohort.

Library preparation used the immunoSEQ multiplex PCR assay. For the multiplex PCR, a mixture combining 60 forward primers for TCR Vbeta segments and 13 reverse primers for TCR Jbeta segments was used. A multiplex PCR assay on genomic DNA amplified the CDR3 region of rearranged TCR beta genes. Amplified TCR beta libraries were sequenced as 87-base-pair reads on the Illumina HiSeq System. In the authors' own workflow: A later analysis tallied tens of millions of unique TCR beta chains across the 666 repertoires, and some 12 million of those chains were shared by two or more donors. Raw reads were error-corrected and collapsed into unique sequences with a nearest-neighbor algorithm that merged closely related sequences to remove PCR and sequencing errors. V, D and J gene segments were assigned by aligning CDR3 sequences to IMGT reference sequences. For a sequence to be retained, a match of at least six nucleotides was required to both a V gene segment and a J gene segment. A rearrangement was called productive if the CDR3 had no stop codons and remained in frame with V and J, and every other rearrangement was called non-productive. CDR3 was defined according to IMGT convention as the region running from the second conserved V-encoded cysteine to the conserved J-encoded phenylalanine. The earlier analysis of roughly 590 of the donors excluded any sequence lacking an unambiguous match to a single V gene segment. An earlier analysis of over 450 of the donors classified V segments as functional when productive rearrangements were above 56.7% and as segregating when the standard deviation between donors was above 5%. To diagnose cytomegalovirus status from the catalog of TCR beta chain sequences, a statistical classification framework was built. In a later analysis, V and J genes were assigned by comparing TCR nucleotide sequences against IMGT/GENE-DB human TR gene sequences. The TCRdist pipeline was used in a later analysis to assign CDR3 sequences and most-parsimonious VDJ recombination scenarios. A later analysis defined each TCR beta chain by its CDR3 amino acid sequence plus V-gene family, and excluded reads lacking a unique V-gene family. To address suspected cross-contamination and a sequencing artifact, a later analysis removed approximately 600 highly shared, low-generation-probability nucleotide sequences. For each public chain, a later analysis derived a clonal expansion index from normalized ranks of inferred template counts within each repertoire. In a later analysis, generation probabilities were computed using a VDJ recombination model fitted to out-of-frame rearrangements, and the results were checked against IGoR. In a later analysis, hypergeometric tests were used to score TCR-TCR, TCR-HLA and TCR-CMV co-occurrence, with a repertoire-size bias correction applied to TCR pairs. To estimate false discovery rates, a later analysis permuted the HLA or CMV assignments 20 times. A later analysis grouped co-occurring TCRs with DBSCAN, adding TCRdist sequence similarity when clustering within HLA-allele-positive subsets. Repertoires with fewer than 30,000 or more than 120,000 public chains, plus five repertoires with anomalous nucleotide sharing, were excluded from co-occurrence clustering. The clones in this table, taken by TCRdb from immuneACCESS, are in-frame only. Not every clone is retained; where verified, under half of the shortfall comes from an unresolved V gene, and the cause of the rest is unknown. The V and J calls and clone size come from that table; D and trimming were worked out from the DNA. The sample yields 210,000 or so clones; roughly four fifths were counted once. The ten largest clones take up around 1.5% of the sample.

The cohort comprised 666 healthy bone marrow donors. At the time of sampling, all cohort members were nominally healthy, though unrecorded immune exposures were likely present. The donor was CMV seronegative and belonged to the group of 352 seronegative cohort members. Every donor gave a peripheral blood sample, and the peripheral blood mononuclear cells from that sample were used for TCR beta sequencing. Genomic DNA was extracted from the blood cell samples with the Qiagen DNeasy Blood Extraction Kit. This chain is built from TRBV4-2 and TRBJ2-2; the junction holds 11 bases that match TRBD1. What was sequenced was PBMCs. The source is a girl aged 10-17 years in good health and CMV-seronegative. The sequenced DNA is TGTGCCAGCAGCCAAGGGGACAGGGGGTATGGCGGGGAGCTGTTTTTT. This yields the protein CASSQGDRGYGGELFF.